These 9 T cell receptor beta chains were sequenced from one sample in a study of cytomegalovirus exposure and HLA in healthy donors. The PCR contained 60 Vbeta and 13 Jbeta primers. The data were produced by immunoSEQ multiplex PCR, yet TCRdb's version contains in-frame clones alone and is incomplete. The sample lists about 130,000 clones; 81% were seen once. Sequencing was performed on PBMCs. The receptors stem from a man younger than 35 in good health and CMV-seronegative.

Written as DNA, the CDR3 is TGTGCCAGCAGCCACCGGGGAAGGGAAGGCGAGCAGTACTTC. It specifies CASSHRGREGEQYF. The gene calls are TRBV7-9 and TRBJ2-7, with a weak D call TRBD2 (5 bases). This CDR3 region has 14 residues. Germline CDR1 and CDR2: SEHNR and FQNEAQ (reference sequence). V was clipped by 5 bases and J by 6 bases, with 17 bases between them. Full variable domain (missing parts from reference TRBV7-9 and TRBJ2-7): DTGVSQNPRHKITKRGQNVTFRCDPISEHNRLYWYRQTLGQGPEFLTYFQNEAQLEKSRLLSDRFSAERPKGSFSTLEIQRTEQGDSAMYLCASSHRGREGEQYFGPGTRLTVT.

The genes are TRBV6-1 and TRBJ2-1; 7 nucleotides agree with TRBD2. Per the germline V gene, CDR1 is MNHNS and CDR2 is SASEGT. The CDR3 loop spans 13 amino acids. Trimming cost V 4 bases and J 9 bases; bases outside gene matches: 6. This CDR3 is CASSGPAGTEQFF. The CDR3 DNA sequence: TGTGCCAGCAGTGGTCCAGCGGGGACTGAGCAGTTCTTC.

The rearrangement links TRBV28 to TRBJ2-3, with 11 bases that match TRBD2. The ends lost 2 bases at V and 0 bases at J; junction bases unmatched: 4. The CDR3 has 17 residues. The germline V gene has CDR1 MDHEN and CDR2 SYDVKM. The CDR3 nucleotides are TGTGCCAGCAGTTTAGCTAGCGGGGGGCCTAGCACAGATACGCAGTATTTT. It codes for CASSLASGGPSTDTQYF.

The chain recombines TRBV5-4 with TRBJ1-2; D is undetermined. V was clipped by 2 bases and J by 0 bases, with 11 bases between them. The germline gives CDR1 SGHNT, CDR2 YYREEE (reference sequence). CDR3 length equals 15 residues. Written as DNA, the CDR3 is TGTGCCAGCAGCTTTGGTACAGTCCCTAACTATGGCTACACCTTC. This gives the protein CASSFGTVPNYGYTF.

The CDR3 DNA reads TGTGCCAGCAGCTTAGGACAGCCTAGCACAGATACGCAGTATTTT. Protein: CASSLGQPSTDTQYF. The rearrangement uses TRBV7-3 and TRBJ2-3; D is perhaps TRBD1 (6 bases). From germline, CDR1 is SGHTA and CDR2 FQGTGA. V dropped 2 bases and J dropped 0 bases, with 9 bases sitting between them. The CDR3 consists of 15 residues.

This clone was recorded only once. The chain joins TRBV4-1 to TRBJ2-2; D call uncertain. The CDR3 totals 14 residues. Germline CDR1 reads MGHRA; CDR2 reads YSYEKL. V lost 0 bases and J lost 8, with 10 bases in between. The CDR3 DNA follows: TGCGCCAGCAGCCAAGATGCCCCTCAGGGGGAGCTGTTTTTT. As protein: CASSQDAPQGELFF.

The chain couples TRBV9 to TRBJ2-7; TRBD2 is a possible D gene (6 bases). Germline assignment: CDR1 SGDLS and CDR2 YYNGEE. V lost 2 bases and J 0 bases, leaving 9 bases between the germline ends. This CDR3 spans 14 amino acids. The CDR3 here is CASSVTGSSYEQYF. The CDR3, as DNA: TGTGCCAGCAGCGTCACCGGGAGCTCCTACGAGCAGTACTTC.

The V and J genes are TRBV27 and TRBJ1-2, with TRBD1 matching over 11 bases. CDR1 and CDR2 from the germline V gene are MNHEY and SMNVEV (reference sequence). The ends lost 1 base at V and 2 bases at J; junction bases unmatched: 9. CDR3 length equals 18 residues. CDR3: CASSLFGGQGALNYGYTF. CDR3 sequence (DNA): TGTGCCAGCAGTTTATTCGGCGGACAGGGGGCATTGAACTATGGCTACACCTTC.

V usage is TRBV6-4 and J usage is TRBJ2-2; 8 nucleotides agree with TRBD2. V shed 0 bases and J 6 bases; nucleotides not matched to a gene: 0. The CDR3 is 14 amino acids. Germline CDR1 MRHNA, CDR2 SNTAGT. The CDR3: CASSDSRGAGELFF. As DNA, the CDR3 is TGTGCCAGCAGTGACTCGCGGGGGGCCGGGGAGCTGTTTTTT.